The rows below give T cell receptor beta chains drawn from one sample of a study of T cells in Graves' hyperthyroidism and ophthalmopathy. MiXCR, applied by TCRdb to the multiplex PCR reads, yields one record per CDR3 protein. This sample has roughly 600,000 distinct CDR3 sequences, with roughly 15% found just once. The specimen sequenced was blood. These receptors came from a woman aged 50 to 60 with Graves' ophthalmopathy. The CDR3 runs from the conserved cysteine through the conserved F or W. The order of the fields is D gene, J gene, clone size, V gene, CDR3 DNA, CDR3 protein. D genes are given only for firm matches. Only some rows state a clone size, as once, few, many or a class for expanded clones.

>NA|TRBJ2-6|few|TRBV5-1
TGCGCCAGCAGCTCCAGGACGCAAAGGTTTGACGGGGCCAACGTCCTGACTTTC
CASSSRTQRFDGANVLTF
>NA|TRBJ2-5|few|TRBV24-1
TGTGCCACCAGTGACACTACAGGGTTCCAAGAGACCCAGTACTTC
CATSDTTGFQETQYF
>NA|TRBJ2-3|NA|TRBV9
TGTGCCAGCAGCGTAGAGGGGGCGGGAGTTCCAACGCAGTATTTT
CASSVEGAGVPTQYF
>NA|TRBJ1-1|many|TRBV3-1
TGTGCCAGCAGCCTATTCGGGTGGGAGACTGAAGCTTTCTTT
CASSLFGWETEAFF
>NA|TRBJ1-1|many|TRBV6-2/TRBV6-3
TGTGCCAGCAGTTACAACCCGGGAGAGAACACTGAAGCTTTCTTT
CASSYNPGENTEAFF
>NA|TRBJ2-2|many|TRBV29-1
TGCAGCGTAAGGAGTACGAACACCGGGGAGCTGTTTTTT
CSVRSTNTGELFF
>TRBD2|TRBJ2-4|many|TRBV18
TGTGCCAGCTCACCGGGACTAAGCGCCTTTGGGGACATTCAGTACTTC
CASSPGLSAFGDIQYF
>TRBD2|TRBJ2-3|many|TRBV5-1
TGCGCCAGCAGCTCTAGCGGGGACAGCACAGATACGCAGTATTTT
CASSSSGDSTDTQYF
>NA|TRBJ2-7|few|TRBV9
TGTGCCAGCAGCGTAGGGACGGTGGCCTACGAGCAGTACTTC
CASSVGTVAYEQYF
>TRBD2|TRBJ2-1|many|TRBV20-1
TGCAGTGCTTCGACTAGCGGGTCTTACAATGAGCAGTTCTTC
CSASTSGSYNEQFF
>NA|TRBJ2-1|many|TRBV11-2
TGTGCCAGCAGCTTAGGTTCGCAGGCATACAATGAGCAGTTCTTC
CASSLGSQAYNEQFF
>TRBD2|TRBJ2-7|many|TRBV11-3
TGTGCCAGCAGCGCAATAGCGGGACTTTACGAGCAGTACTTC
CASSAIAGLYEQYF
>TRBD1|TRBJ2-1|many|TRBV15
TGTGCCACCAGCAGAGGCCGAGGCACAGGGGACAACTACAATGAGCAGTTCTTC
CATSRGRGTGDNYNEQFF
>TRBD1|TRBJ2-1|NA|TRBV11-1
TGCGCCAGCAGCCAAAGGGGACAGGTTTACAATGAGCAGTTCTTC
CASSQRGQVYNEQFF
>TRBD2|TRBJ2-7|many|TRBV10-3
TGTGCCATCAGTGGCAGGACTAGCGGAAACTCCTACGAGCAGTACTTC
CAISGRTSGNSYEQYF
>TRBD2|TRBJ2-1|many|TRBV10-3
TGTGCCATCGGGGCTAGCGGGAATGAGCAGTTCTTC
CAIGASGNEQFF
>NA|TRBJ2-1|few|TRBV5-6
TGTGCCAGCAGCTTAAGACCCACGGAGCAGTTCTTC
CASSLRPTEQFF
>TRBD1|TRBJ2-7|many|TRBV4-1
TGCGCCAGCAGCAACCGGGACAGCCAATACGAGCAGTACTTC
CASSNRDSQYEQYF
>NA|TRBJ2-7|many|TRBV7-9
TGTGCCAGCAGCGAATCAGGCAGCTCCTACGAGCAGTACTTC
CASSESGSSYEQYF
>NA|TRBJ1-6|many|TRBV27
TGTGCCAGCAGTCCTCAGGGGTATAATTCACCCCTCCACTTT
CASSPQGYNSPLHF
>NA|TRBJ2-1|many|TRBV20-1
TGCAGTGCTAGAGACCGCTACCGAAAAGGGCGGCAGTTCTTC
CSARDRYRKGRQFF
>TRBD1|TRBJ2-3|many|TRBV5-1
TGCGCCAGCAACCGGGACAGGGCCTCAGATACGCAGTATTTT
CASNRDRASDTQYF
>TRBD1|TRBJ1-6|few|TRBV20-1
TGCAGTGCTAGAGATGGTCAGGGGGTTTCGAATTCACCCCTCCACTTT
CSARDGQGVSNSPLHF
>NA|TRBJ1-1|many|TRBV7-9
TGTGCCAGCAGCTTATTCGGCAGGTTCGGGGGGATCGCTGAAGCTTTCTTT
CASSLFGRFGGIAEAFF
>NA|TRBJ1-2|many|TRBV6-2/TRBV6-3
TGTGCCAGCTGGGGGGACGGAAGCTATGGCTACACCTTC
CASWGDGSYGYTF
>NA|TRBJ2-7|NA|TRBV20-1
TGCAGTGCCGCCCAGGGCGAAGACCGCATAAGCTCCTACGAGCAGTACTTC
CSAAQGEDRISSYEQYF
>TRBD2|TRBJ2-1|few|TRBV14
TGTGCCAGCAGCCAGTCACTAGCGGCGGGGGAGCAGTTCTTC
CASSQSLAAGEQFF
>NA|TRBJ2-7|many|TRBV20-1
TGCAGTGCTAGAGACGCACGAGAAATCTCCTACGAGCAGTACTTC
CSARDAREISYEQYF
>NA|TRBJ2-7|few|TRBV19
TGTGCCAGTAGTTCGGGACATCGCTACTACGAGCAGTACTTC
CASSSGHRYYEQYF
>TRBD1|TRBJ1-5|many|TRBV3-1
TGTGCCAGCAGCCAAGGGCTAGGGGGCTGGGGAAATAGCAATCAGCCCCAGCATTTT
CASSQGLGGWGNSNQPQHF
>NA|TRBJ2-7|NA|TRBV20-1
TGCAGTGCCCCGTTGGGGGCGCCGGGGGAGCAGTACTTC
CSAPLGAPGEQYF
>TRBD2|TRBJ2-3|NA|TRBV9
TGTGCCAGCAGCGGTACCGACAGACTAGCGGGAGTGAACGGCACAGATACGCAGTATTTT
CASSGTDRLAGVNGTDTQYF
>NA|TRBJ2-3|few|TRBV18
TGTGCCAGCTCACAGGACAAGGCCACAGATACGCAGTATTTT
CASSQDKATDTQYF
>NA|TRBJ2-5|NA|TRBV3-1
TGTGCCAGCAAGAGGTTTGGCAGGTACCAAGAGACCCAGTACTTC
CASKRFGRYQETQYF
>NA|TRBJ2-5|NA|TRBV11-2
TGTGCCAGCAGCCCAACAGGGATAGACACCCAGTACTTC
CASSPTGIDTQYF
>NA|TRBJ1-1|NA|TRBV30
TGTGCCTGGAGTGTATGGGGGGGGCATTTTTCTGAAGCTTCCTTT
CAWSVWGGHFSEASF
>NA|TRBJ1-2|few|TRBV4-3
TGCGCCAGCAGCCAAGATACGACCAAAAGTGGCTACACCTTC
CASSQDTTKSGYTF
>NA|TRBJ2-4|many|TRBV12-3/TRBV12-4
TGTGCCAGCAGCACCGTTTATCGCAAAAACATTCAGTACTTC
CASSTVYRKNIQYF
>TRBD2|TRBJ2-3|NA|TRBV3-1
TGTGCCAGCAGCCGCGGGGAGGGTACGCAGTATTTT
CASSRGEGTQYF
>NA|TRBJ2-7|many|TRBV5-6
TGTGCCAGCAGCTTGGAGCTAAGGACAGCCTACGAGCAGTACTTC
CASSLELRTAYEQYF
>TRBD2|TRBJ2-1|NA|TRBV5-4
TGTGCCAGCAGCTTGGTAGGCAGGGGGCTAGCGGGAGGGGCGGATGAGCAGTTCTTC
CASSLVGRGLAGGADEQFF
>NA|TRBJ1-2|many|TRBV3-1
TGTGCCAGCAGCCAAGGGACTAACTACTATGGCTACACCTTC
CASSQGTNYYGYTF
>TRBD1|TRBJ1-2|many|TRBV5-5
TGTGCCAGCAGCTTGGCCTTCGGGACAGGGTATGGCTACACCTTC
CASSLAFGTGYGYTF
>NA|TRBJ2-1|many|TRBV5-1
TGCGCCAGCAGCTTGGGGATTACCAACTACAATGAGCAGTTCTTC
CASSLGITNYNEQFF
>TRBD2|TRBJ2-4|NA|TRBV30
TGTGCCTCGGGACTAGCGGGAGGGATAAGAAACATTCAGTACTTC
CASGLAGGIRNIQYF
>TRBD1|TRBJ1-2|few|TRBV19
TGTGCCTCCTCGGTCCTCCCTCCGGGACAGGCAGGCTACACCTTC
CASSVLPPGQAGYTF
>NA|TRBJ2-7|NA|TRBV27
TGTGCCAGCAGTTTAGTGGGACGCGAGCAGTACTTC
CASSLVGREQYF
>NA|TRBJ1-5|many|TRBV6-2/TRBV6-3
TGTGCCAGCAGCTTGACGGACCGTAGAGATGGGCCCCAGCATTTT
CASSLTDRRDGPQHF
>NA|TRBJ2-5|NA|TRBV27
TGTGCCAGCAGGACCATAGGGAGAGAGACCCAGTACTTC
CASRTIGRETQYF
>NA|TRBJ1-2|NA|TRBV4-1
TGCGCCAGCAGCCAAGGGGGGGGGCTTGGCTACACCTTC
CASSQGGGLGYTF
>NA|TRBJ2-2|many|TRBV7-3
TGTGCCAGCAGCTTAAGGGAAGGGGAGCTGTTTTTT
CASSLREGELFF
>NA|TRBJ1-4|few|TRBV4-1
TGCGCCAGCAGCCCTCCAGCTATGTCAGCTGCAACTAATGAAAAACTGTTTTTT
CASSPPAMSAATNEKLFF
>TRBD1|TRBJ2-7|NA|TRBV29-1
TGCAGCACCCGGACAGGCCCGTTCTCCTACGAGCAGTACTTC
CSTRTGPFSYEQYF
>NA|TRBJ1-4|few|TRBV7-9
TGTGCCAGCAGCCCTAATGGATATGAAAAACTGTTTTTT
CASSPNGYEKLFF
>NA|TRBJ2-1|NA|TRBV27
TGTGCCAGCAGTCCCCAGGGTCCCTACAATGAGCAGTTCTTC
CASSPQGPYNEQFF
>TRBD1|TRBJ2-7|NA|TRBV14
TGTGCCAGCAGCCAAGCTAGGACAGGAGCCTACGAGCAGTACTTC
CASSQARTGAYEQYF